This TCR beta chain was documented in a study of shared clonotypes between healthy human individuals. Terminally differentiated effector memory CD45RA+ cells were left out of the naive CD8 fraction, which was CD45RO-negative and positively selected for CCR7. Data came from immunoSEQ multiplex PCR; TCRdb stores just in-frame clones and leaves some out. The table has approximately 810,000 clones, almost 95% seen once. V gave up 0 bases and J gave up 0 bases; unmatched junction bases: 16. From germline, CDR1 is LGHNA and CDR2 YNFKEQ. There are 23 residues in the CDR3. Sequences were obtained from naive CD8+ T cells sorted from blood. The chain couples TRBV4-2 to TRBJ2-6; 11 bases agree with TRBD2. This sequence was found in a man younger than 45 in good health. CDR3: CASSQDPGWGLAGGASGANVLTF. For the CDR3, the DNA is TGTGCCAGCAGCCAAGATCCGGGGTGGGGGCTAGCGGGAGGAGCCTCTGGGGCCAACGTCCTGACTTTC.